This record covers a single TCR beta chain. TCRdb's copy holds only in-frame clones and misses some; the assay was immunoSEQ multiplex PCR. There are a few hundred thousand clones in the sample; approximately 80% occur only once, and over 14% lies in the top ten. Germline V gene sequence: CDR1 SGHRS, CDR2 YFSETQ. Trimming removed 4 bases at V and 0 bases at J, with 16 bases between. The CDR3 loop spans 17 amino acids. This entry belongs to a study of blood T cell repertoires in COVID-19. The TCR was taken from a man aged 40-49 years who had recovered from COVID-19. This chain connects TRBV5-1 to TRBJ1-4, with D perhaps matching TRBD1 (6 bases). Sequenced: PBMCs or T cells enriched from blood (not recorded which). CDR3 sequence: CASSQDRGQATNEKLFF. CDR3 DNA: TGCGCCAGCAGCCAGGACAGAGGGCAAGCAACTAATGAAAAACTGTTTTTT.